The entry that follows covers one T cell receptor (beta chain) sequence. Source study methods: Amplification with reference gene primers provided the estimates of nucleated cell counts. The data were produced by immunoSEQ multiplex PCR, yet TCRdb's version contains in-frame clones alone and is incomplete. Clonal size and the V and J genes are those of that table, whereas D and trimming came from the DNA. The table includes about 300,000 clones, approximately 85% detected once. The sample comes from a study of blood T cell repertoires in COVID-19. Study-wide background: T cells, B-cell-depleted T cells, or PBMCs supplied cDNA or gDNA.

The CDR3 spans 16 residues. Looked up from germline, CDR1 is SGHKS and CDR2 is YYEKEE (reference sequence). With 3 bases removed from V and 5 bases from J, the gap between germline ends came to 17 bases. In terms of age and location, participants ranged from about 18 to 90 years and lived in about 25 US areas. Material: PBMCs or T cells enriched from blood (not recorded which). This clonotype originated in a man younger than 40 who had recovered from COVID-19. V gene TRBV5-5 combines with J gene TRBJ2-2; weak D call: TRBD1 (6 bases). CDR3 sequence (DNA): TGTGCCAGCAGCTCACGGGTAAACAGGGAGACCGGGGAGCTGTTTTTT. Its protein is CASSSRVNRETGELFF.